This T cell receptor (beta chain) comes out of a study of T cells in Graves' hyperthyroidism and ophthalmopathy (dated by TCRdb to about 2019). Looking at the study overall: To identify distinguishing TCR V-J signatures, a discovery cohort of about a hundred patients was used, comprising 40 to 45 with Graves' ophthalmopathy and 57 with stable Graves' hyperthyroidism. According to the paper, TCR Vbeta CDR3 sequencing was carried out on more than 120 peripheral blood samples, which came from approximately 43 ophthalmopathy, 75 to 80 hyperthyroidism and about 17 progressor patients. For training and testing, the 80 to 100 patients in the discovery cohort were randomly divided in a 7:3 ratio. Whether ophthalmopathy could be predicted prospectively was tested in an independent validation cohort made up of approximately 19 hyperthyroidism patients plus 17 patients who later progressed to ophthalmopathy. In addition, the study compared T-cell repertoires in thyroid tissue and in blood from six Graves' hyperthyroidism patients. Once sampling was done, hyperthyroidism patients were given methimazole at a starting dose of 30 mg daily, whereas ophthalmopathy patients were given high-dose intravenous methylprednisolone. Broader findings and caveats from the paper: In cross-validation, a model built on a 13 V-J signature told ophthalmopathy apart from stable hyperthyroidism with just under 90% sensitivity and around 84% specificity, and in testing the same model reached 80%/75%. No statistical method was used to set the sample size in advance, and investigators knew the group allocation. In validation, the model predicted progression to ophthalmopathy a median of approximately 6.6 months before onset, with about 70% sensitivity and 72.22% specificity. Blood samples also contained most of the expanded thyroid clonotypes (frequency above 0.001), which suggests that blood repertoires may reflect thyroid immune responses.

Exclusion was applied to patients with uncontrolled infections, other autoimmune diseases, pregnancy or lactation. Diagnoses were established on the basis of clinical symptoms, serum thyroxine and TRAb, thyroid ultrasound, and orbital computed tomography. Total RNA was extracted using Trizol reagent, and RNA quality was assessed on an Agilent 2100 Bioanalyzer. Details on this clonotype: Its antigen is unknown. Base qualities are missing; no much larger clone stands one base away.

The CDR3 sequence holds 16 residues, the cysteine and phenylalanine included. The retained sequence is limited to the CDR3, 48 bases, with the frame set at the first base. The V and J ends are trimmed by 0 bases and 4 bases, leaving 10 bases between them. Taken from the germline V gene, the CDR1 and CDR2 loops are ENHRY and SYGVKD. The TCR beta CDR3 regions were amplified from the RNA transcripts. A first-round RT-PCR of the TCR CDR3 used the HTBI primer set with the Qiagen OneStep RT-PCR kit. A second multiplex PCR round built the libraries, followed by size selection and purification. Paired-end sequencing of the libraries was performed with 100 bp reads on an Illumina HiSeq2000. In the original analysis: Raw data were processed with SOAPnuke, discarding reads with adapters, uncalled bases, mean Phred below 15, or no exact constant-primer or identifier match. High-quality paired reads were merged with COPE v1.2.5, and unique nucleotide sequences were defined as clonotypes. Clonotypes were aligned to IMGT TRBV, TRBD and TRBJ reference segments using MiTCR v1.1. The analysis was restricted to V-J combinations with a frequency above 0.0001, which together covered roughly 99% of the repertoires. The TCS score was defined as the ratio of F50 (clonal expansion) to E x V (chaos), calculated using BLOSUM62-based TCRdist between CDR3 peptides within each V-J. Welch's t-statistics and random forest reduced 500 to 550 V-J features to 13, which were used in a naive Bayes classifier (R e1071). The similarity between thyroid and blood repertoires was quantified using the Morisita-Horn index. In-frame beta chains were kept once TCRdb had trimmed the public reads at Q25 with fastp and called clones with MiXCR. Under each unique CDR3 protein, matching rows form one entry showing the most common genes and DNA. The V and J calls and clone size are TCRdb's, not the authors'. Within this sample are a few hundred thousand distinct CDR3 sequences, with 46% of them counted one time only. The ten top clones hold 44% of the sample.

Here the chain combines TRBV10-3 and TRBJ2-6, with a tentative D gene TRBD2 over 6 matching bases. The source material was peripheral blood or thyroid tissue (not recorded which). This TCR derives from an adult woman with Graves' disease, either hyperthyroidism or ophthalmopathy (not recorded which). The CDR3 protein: CAISESSGPGANVLTF. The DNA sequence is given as TGTGCCATCAGTGAGTCAAGCGGGCCCGGGGCCAACGTCCTGACTTTC.